A single sample is the source of the 7 T cell receptor beta chains below, sequenced in a study of blood T cell repertoires in COVID-19. Sequencing used immunoSEQ multiplex PCR; TCRdb keeps in-frame clones, though not all of them. Among some 220,000 clones listed, about 79% were seen once. The sequencing sample was made of PBMCs or T cells enriched from blood (not recorded which). The receptors here all came from a middle-aged woman with acute COVID-19.

The chain couples TRBV4-1 to TRBJ2-1, with 10 bases aligning to TRBD2. CDR1 is MGHRA and CDR2 is YSYEKL in the germline V gene. V dropped 1 base and J dropped 8; count of bases not matched to a gene: 5. CDR3 length equals 15 residues. The CDR3 region is CASSQGSGGRDEQFF. CDR3 sequence (DNA): TGCGCCAGCAGCCAAGGTAGCGGGGGGCGGGATGAGCAGTTCTTC.

J is TRBJ2-3 and V is TRBV7-2; 7 nucleotides agree with TRBD1. Losses at the gene ends were 1 base for V and 8 bases for J; bases not matched to a gene: 9. CDR3 length: 15 amino acids. Germline V gene sequence: CDR1 SGHTA, CDR2 FQGNSA. The CDR3 loop is CASSLVSQGLSTQYF. CDR3 DNA: TGTGCCAGCAGCTTAGTCTCACAGGGGTTGAGTACGCAGTATTTT.

The CDR3 DNA reads TGCGCCAGCAGTGAGTCGACTGTCAGACTACCAAGAGAGACCCAGTACTTC. Translated, it gives CASSESTVRLPRETQYF. The V gene is TRBV10-2, the J gene TRBJ2-5; a possible D gene is TRBD2 (5 bases). V dropped 0 bases and J dropped 4 bases, with 18 bases sitting between them. The CDR3 runs to 17 residues. Germline CDR1 WSHSY, CDR2 SAAADI.

The chain links TRBV7-9 to TRBJ1-1; D ambiguous. V gave up 5 bases and J gave up 8 bases, with 6 bases separating them. Germline V CDR1 and CDR2: SEHNR, FQNEAQ (reference sequence). The CDR3 is made up of 10 amino acids. The CDR3: CASSNKEAFF. The DNA for the CDR3 is TGTGCCAGCAGCAATAAAGAAGCTTTCTTT.

This clone was observed a single time. This sequence joins TRBV7-2 and TRBJ1-2; 7 positions match TRBD1. The germline gives CDR1 SGHTA, CDR2 FQGNSA. The CDR3 extends over 13 amino acids. J lost 1 base, V lost 4 bases, and 0 bases had no gene match. The CDR3 spells CASSYRGNYGYTF. Here the CDR3 DNA reads TGTGCCAGCAGCTACAGGGGTAACTATGGCTACACCTTC.

This sequence joins TRBV7-8 and TRBJ1-6, with D perhaps matching TRBD1 (6 bases). The CDR3 extends over 15 amino acids. V was shortened by 4 bases and J by 10 bases, with 17 bases between the two germline ends. Germline V gene data show CDR1 as SGHVS and CDR2 as FQNEAQ. CDR3 sequence reads: CASSSLTGRGSPLHF. DNA for the CDR3: TGTGCCAGCAGCTCCCTGACAGGTCGGGGCTCACCCCTCCACTTT.

This chain joins TRBV24-1 and TRBJ1-2, with 8 bases identical to TRBD1. The CDR3 spans 12 residues. Unmatched junction bases numbered 2, after V lost 5 bases and J lost 7 bases. CDR1 is KGHDR, CDR2 SFDVKD, per germline. In DNA, the CDR3 is TGTGCCACCAGTGGCAGGGGGCTTGGCTACACCTTC. Amino acids: CATSGRGLGYTF.